Sequencing of this TCR beta chain was carried out in a study of spatial heterogeneity in lung cancer. As for the study in general: Taken at a median of approximately two years after resection, follow-up PBMC samples underwent sequencing when available.

Time point: blood at routine non-recurrence follow-up after resection. Sequencing was performed on whole RNA extracted from tumor and nontumor lung tissue, or from frozen PBMC, and the material was left unsorted. In germline, CDR1 is MGHRA, CDR2 YSYEKL. The CDR3 extends over 16 amino acids. TCRdb re-derived calls from the 5' RACE reads in MiXCR, one entry per CDR3 protein. Among tens of thousands of distinct CDR3 sequences, roughly 5.7% were seen once, and the ten largest hold 20% to 25%. Points on this clonotype: An end of the junction differs from the germline gene, which may be a read error.

The sequence derives from a female donor with early-stage non-small cell lung cancer. Sequencing was performed on PBMCs, taken at follow-up. The chain recombines TRBV4-1 with TRBJ1-5, with D perhaps TRBD1 (6 bases). The end of the DNA fits TRBJ2-3 better, so the J call may be wrong. The DNA for the CDR3 is TGCACCAGCAGCCAAGAACAGACAGGCTCTCGGCAGCCCCAGTATTTT. Encoded protein: CTSSQEQTGSRQPQYF.